This paragraph reports one TCR beta chain. Its cognate antigen has yet to be identified. One base away there is no much larger clone; base qualities are not given. The germline V gene sets CDR1 to SGHRS and CDR2 to YFSETQ. Counted from cysteine to phenylalanine, this CDR3 has 14 amino acids. The entry retains the CDR3 DNA only, 42 bases that are in frame from base 1. V trim: 2 bases; J trim: 1 base; unmatched bases: 1. The CDR3 regions of human TCRbeta chains were analyzed by immunosequencing. In the authors' own workflow: TCRs in the repertoires were compared against a reference library of SARS-CoV-2-specific TCRs that had been generated with the MIRA antigen-specificity platform. Breadth was defined as the fraction of unique TCRs that were SARS-CoV-2-associated, and depth was defined as the fraction of total T cells that were SARS-CoV-2-associated. Using the MIRA data, each spike-specific TCR was assigned both to the spike region to which the TCR was reactive and to a CD4 or CD8 class. Log10-transformed breadth and depth values were compared by one-way ANOVA with Sidak's multiple comparisons tests. The immuneACCESS repertoire file appears here via TCRdb, limited to in-frame rearrangements. These files lack a portion of the clones; in checked studies, under half of the deficit traces to unresolved V genes, and the cause of the others is not known. V, J and clone size are those of that table, while D and trimming were read from the DNA. The sample yields more than 90,000 clones; around 84% were counted once. The leading ten clones occupy more than 13% of the sample.

The data originate from a study of T cell responses to AZD1222 COVID-19 vaccine (dated by TCRdb to about 2021). For the wider study: A total of just over 230 trial participants underwent TCR sequencing, of whom 200 to 220 had received two doses of AZD1222 and around 25 had received two doses of the MenACWY control vaccine. Trial participants were enrolled by age into subgroups of 18-55, 56-69 and 70-plus years, and around 150, 28 and 57 TCR-sequenced participants, respectively, were included in these subgroups.

The research as a whole found: Participants were mostly white British, with more females than males. The authors suggested clonal diversity may have been underestimated. Reportedly, close to half of the unique spike-specific TCRs recognized epitopes lying outside the regions that are mutated in the B.1.351 and B.1.1.7 variants. The 56-69-year group was small, and its depth increase did not reach significance, likely because of low power. After two AZD1222 doses, spike-specific TCR breadth and depth were significantly higher than at day 0 and than in MenACWY recipients. Vaccine-associated CD4 TCRs spanned the whole spike protein, with dominant responses in regions 160-218 and 743-854. Conclusions about previously exposed vaccinees are limited because only a handful of AZD1222 recipients were SARS-CoV-2 seropositive at baseline. Because no samples from the day 14 peak response were available, repertoires could be characterized only after the peak T cell response.

The sample's time point label, in plain terms: about 28 days (+/-7) after the second vaccine dose. AZD1222 recipients whose second dose came at about 4 weeks and those whose second dose came at about 12 weeks were combined into one group, since spike-specific TCR depth and breadth did not differ between the two schedules. The vaccinee samples were drawn from two UK trials, COV001 and COV002, one of which was a single-blind randomized controlled phase 2/3 trial testing AZD1222 (ChAdOx1 nCoV-19) in healthy adults. For TCRbeta chain sequencing, PBMC samples from trial participants were taken at day 0 and at day 28 after the second dose.

The source is an adult who received the AZD1222 COVID-19 vaccine. The rearranged segments are TRBV5-1 and TRBJ2-3, with 7 bases aligning to TRBD1. The sample in question was peripheral blood, obtained 28 days after the second AZD1222 dose. The nucleotides read TGCGCCAGCAGCTTCACAGGGGGCACAGATACGCAGTATTTT. The translation is CASSFTGGTDTQYF.